This T cell receptor beta chain was profiled in a study of blood T cell repertoires in COVID-19. Study in general: Samples came from the United States, Italy and Spain, spanning acute and convalescent COVID-19. From T cells, B-cell-depleted T cells, or PBMCs came the material, which was cDNA or gDNA.

As processed by the authors: Nucleated cell number was recorded as an estimate derived from reference gene primer amplification. TCRdb keeps only in-frame clones here, not all; method: immunoSEQ multiplex PCR. V and J calls and clone size are copied from that table; D and trimming were computed from the DNA. The table has over 200,000 clones, 86% seen once. This clone appeared once. This TCR came from a woman younger than 45 who had recovered from COVID-19. The sequenced sample consisted of peripheral blood.

CDR3 residues: CASSPVIPTDTQYF. CDR3 sequence (DNA): TGTGCCAGCAGCCCGGTCATCCCCACAGATACGCAGTATTTT. The genes are TRBV5-4 and TRBJ2-3; D is undetermined. Trimming took 4 bases from V and 2 from J, leaving 11 bases between them. The CDR3 has 14 residues. CDR1 and CDR2 from the germline V gene are SGHNT and YYREEE (reference sequence). Together with reference TRBV5-4 and TRBJ2-3, the CDR3 gives the full variable domain: ETGVTQSPTHLIKTRGQQVTLRCSSQSGHNTVSWYQQALGQGPQFIFQYYREEENGRGNFPPRFSGLQFPNYSSELNVNALELDDSALYLCASSPVIPTDTQYFGPGTRLTVL.